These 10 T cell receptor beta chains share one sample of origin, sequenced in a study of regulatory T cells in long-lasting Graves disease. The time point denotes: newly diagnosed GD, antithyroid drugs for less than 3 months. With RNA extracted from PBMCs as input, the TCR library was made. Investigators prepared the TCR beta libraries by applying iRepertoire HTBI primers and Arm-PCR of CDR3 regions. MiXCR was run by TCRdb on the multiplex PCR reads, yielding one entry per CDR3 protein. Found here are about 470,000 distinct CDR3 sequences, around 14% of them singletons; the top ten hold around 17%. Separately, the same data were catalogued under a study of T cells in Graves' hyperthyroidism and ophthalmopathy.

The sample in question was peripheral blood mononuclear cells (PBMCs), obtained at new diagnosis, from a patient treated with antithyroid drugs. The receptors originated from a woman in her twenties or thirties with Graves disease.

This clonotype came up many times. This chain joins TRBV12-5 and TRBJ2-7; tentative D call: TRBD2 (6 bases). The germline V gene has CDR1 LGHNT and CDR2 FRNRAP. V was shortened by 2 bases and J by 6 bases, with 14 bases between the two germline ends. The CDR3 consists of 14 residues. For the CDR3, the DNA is TGTGCTAGTGGTTTGAGGCTGGGGGGTTCCGAGCAGTACTTC. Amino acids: CASGLRLGGSEQYF.

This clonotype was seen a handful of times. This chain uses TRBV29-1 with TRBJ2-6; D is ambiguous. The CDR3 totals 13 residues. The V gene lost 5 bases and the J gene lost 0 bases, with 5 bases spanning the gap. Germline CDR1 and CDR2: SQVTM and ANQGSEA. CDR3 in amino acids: CSVFGSGANVLTF. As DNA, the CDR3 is TGCAGCGTTTTTGGCTCTGGGGCCAACGTCCTGACTTTC.

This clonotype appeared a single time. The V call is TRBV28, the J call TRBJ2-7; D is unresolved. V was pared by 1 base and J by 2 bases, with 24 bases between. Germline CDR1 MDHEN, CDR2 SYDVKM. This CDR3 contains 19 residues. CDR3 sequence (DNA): TGTGCCAGCAGTTTATCCGTGGGTTACAGCCCGGAAATCCCCTACGAGCAGTACTTC. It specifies CASSLSVGYSPEIPYEQYF.

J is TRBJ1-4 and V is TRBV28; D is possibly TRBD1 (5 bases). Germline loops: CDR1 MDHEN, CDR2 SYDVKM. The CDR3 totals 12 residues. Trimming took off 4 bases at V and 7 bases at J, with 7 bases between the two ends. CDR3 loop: CASSWGSEKLFF. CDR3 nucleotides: TGTGCCAGCAGTTGGGGCAGTGAAAAACTGTTTTTT.

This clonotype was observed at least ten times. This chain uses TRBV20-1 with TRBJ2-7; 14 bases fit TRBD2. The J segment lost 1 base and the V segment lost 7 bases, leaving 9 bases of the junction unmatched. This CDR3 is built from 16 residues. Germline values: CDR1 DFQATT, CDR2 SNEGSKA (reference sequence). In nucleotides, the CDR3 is TGCAGTGTAGGGGGACTAGCGGGAGATTCGTCCTACGAGCAGTACTTC. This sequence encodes CSVGGLAGDSSYEQYF.

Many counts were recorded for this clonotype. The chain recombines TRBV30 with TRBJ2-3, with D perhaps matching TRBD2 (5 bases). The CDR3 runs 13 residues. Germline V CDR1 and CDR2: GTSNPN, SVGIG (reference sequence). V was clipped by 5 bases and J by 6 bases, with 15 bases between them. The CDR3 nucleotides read TGTGCCTGGGTGACCGGGGTAAGCGATACGCAGTATTTT. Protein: CAWVTGVSDTQYF.

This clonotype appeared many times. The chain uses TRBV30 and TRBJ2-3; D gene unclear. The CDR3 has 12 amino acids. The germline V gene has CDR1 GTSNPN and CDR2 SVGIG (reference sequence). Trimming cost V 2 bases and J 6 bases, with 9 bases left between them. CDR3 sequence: CAWSTRADTQYF. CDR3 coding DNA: TGTGCCTGGAGTACCCGCGCCGATACGCAGTATTTT. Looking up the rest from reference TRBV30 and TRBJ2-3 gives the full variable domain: SQTIHQWPATLVQPVGSPLSLECTVEGTSNPNLYWYRQAAGRGLQLLFYSVGIGQISSEVPQNLSASRPQDRQFILSSKKLLLSDSGFYLCAWSTRADTQYFGPGTRLTVL.

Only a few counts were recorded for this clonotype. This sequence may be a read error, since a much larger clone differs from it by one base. The CDR3 DNA reads TGTGCTAGTAGTTCCTACCGGGGGGGACTAGCGGCAGGCGAGCAGTACTTC. Translated: CASSSYRGGLAAGEQYF. The chain is built from TRBV12-5 and TRBJ2-7; 11 bases line up with TRBD2. Germline V gives CDR1 LGHNT, CDR2 FRNRAP. CDR3 size: 17 residues. V lost 8 bases and J lost 6; bases outside the gene matches: 18.

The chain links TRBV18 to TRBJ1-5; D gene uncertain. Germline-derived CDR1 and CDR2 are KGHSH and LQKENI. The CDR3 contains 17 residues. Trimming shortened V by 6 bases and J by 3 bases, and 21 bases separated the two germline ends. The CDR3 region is CASSRGPPQDSNQPQHF. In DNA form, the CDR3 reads TGTGCCAGCTCCCGGGGTCCTCCGCAAGATTCCAATCAGCCCCAGCATTTT.

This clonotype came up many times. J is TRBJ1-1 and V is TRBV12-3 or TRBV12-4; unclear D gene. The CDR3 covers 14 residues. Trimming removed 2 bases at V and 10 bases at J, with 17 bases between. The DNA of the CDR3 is TGTGCCAGCAGTTTAAAGGCGTCGGGGTCGGCAGCTTTCTTT. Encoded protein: CASSLKASGSAAFF.